This passage covers 10 T cell receptor beta chains from one sample sequenced in a study of T cells in Graves' hyperthyroidism and ophthalmopathy. What was amplified from RNA transcripts were TCR beta CDR3 regions. When the TCR CDR3 underwent first-round RT-PCR, the HTBI primer set was used. MiXCR was run by TCRdb on the multiplex PCR reads, yielding one entry per CDR3 protein. This table has about 350,000 distinct CDR3 sequences, 15% to 20% appearing once. Sequencing was done on a sample of blood. These receptors originate from a woman aged 40 to 49 with Graves' ophthalmopathy.

The genes are TRBV6-2 or TRBV6-3 and TRBJ1-5; D call uncertain. The CDR3 extends over 14 amino acids. Between the trimmed V and J ends, which lost 7 bases and 4 bases, there was a span of 14 bases. Germline values: CDR1 MNHEY, CDR2 SVGEGT. The CDR3 DNA follows: TGTGCCAGCAAAAGAGATGGAGCGAATCAGCCCCAGCATTTT. Its translation: CASKRDGANQPQHF.

This clonotype was recorded many times. The chain carries TRBV28 and TRBJ1-2, with 7 bases that match TRBD1. CDR3 size: 15 residues. Trimming removed 3 bases from V and 8 bases from J; junction bases left unmatched: 12. Germline CDR1 MDHEN, CDR2 SYDVKM. As DNA, the CDR3 is TGTGCCAGCAGTTTTCGAGGGGGCAGGGTTGAAGGCTACACCTTC. Translation: CASSFRGGRVEGYTF.

This chain links TRBV11-1 with TRBJ2-7; D possibly uses TRBD1 or TRBD2 (6 bases each). Germline V gene lookup returns CDR1 SGHAT and CDR2 FQDESV (reference sequence). The CDR3 is 15 residues long. Trimming left V 4 bases short and J 3 bases short, with 16 bases between. In DNA, the CDR3 is TGTGCCAGCAGCTCGAACCCTGGGGGGCTCTACGAGCAGTACTTC. It specifies CASSSNPGGLYEQYF.

This clonotype was counted at least ten times. The rearrangement uses TRBV19 and TRBJ1-5; D gene unclear. The CDR3 is made up of 15 amino acids. V lost 3 bases, J lost 1 base, and 10 bases lay in between. Looked up from germline, CDR1 is LNHDA and CDR2 is SQIVND (reference sequence). CDR3 amino acids: CASSIKGFSNQPQHF. The CDR3 bases are TGTGCCAGTAGTATCAAGGGATTCAGCAATCAGCCCCAGCATTTT.

At least ten counts were recorded for this clonotype. This chain links TRBV30 with TRBJ1-1; D gene uncertain. Trimming left V 2 bases short and J 1 base short, with 11 bases between. The V gene's germline CDR1 is GTSNPN and CDR2 SVGIG (reference sequence). The CDR3 contains 14 residues. The CDR3, as DNA: TGTGCCTGGAGTAAACAGATTCAGAACACTGAAGCTTTCTTT. As protein: CAWSKQIQNTEAFF. Combining the CDR3 with reference TRBV30 and TRBJ1-1 gives the whole variable domain SQTIHQWPATLVQPVGSPLSLECTVEGTSNPNLYWYRQAAGRGLQLLFYSVGIGQISSEVPQNLSASRPQDRQFILSSKKLLLSDSGFYLCAWSKQIQNTEAFFGQGTRLTVV.

This clonotype was seen repeatedly, ten times or more. CDR3 protein: CASSLSSRNIQYF. The CDR3 nucleotides read TGTGCCAGCAGTTTGTCTAGCCGGAACATTCAGTACTTC. The chain carries TRBV28 and TRBJ2-4; a weak D match, TRBD2 (5 bases). V gave up 3 bases and J gave up 7 bases, with 10 bases separating them. Germline CDR1 MDHEN, CDR2 SYDVKM. CDR3 length: 13 amino acids.

On this clonotype: A much larger clone differs by one base, so this may be a read error. J is TRBJ2-4 and V is TRBV7-2; possibly TRBD2 for D (5 bases). V gave up 8 bases and J gave up 5 bases, with 19 bases separating them. The CDR3 loop spans 15 amino acids. Germline CDR1 and CDR2: SGHTA and FQGNSA. CDR3 sequence (DNA): TGTGCCAGCGCCCTGGACTGGAGACTCCAAAACATTCAGTACTTC. It codes for CASALDWRLQNIQYF.

This clonotype was detected many times. CDR3 bases: TGTGCCAGCAGCTTGGGACAGGTCGGATCACTGTGTAGCAATCAGCCCCAGCATTTT. This encodes CASSLGQVGSLCSNQPQHF. The chain is built from TRBV7-4 and TRBJ1-5; the match to TRBD1 covers 8 bases. With V trimmed by 3 bases and J by 0 bases, 13 bases remained unmatched. The length of the CDR3 is 19 residues. Germline V CDR1 and CDR2: SGHVT, SQSDAQ.

This clonotype has at least ten counts. V and J are TRBV28 and TRBJ1-1; a weak D match, TRBD1 (5 bases). V was clipped by 5 bases and J by 2 bases, with 12 bases between them. This CDR3 spans 14 amino acids. Germline V CDR1 and CDR2: MDHEN, SYDVKM. The CDR3 DNA reads TGTGCCAGCAGTCCCTTGACAGAAAACACTGAAGCTTTCTTT. It is translated as CASSPLTENTEAFF. The whole variable domain, filled in from reference TRBV28 and TRBJ1-1, reads DVKVTQSSRYLVKRTGEKVFLECVQDMDHENMFWYRQDPGLGLRLIYFSYDVKMKEKGDIPEGYSVSREKKERFSLILESASTNQTSMYLCASSPLTENTEAFFGQGTRLTVV.

This clonotype came up many times. V and J are TRBV7-2 and TRBJ1-1; D remains ambiguous. The CDR3 contains 12 residues. Trimming stripped 5 bases from V and 3 bases from J, with 7 bases between. In germline, CDR1 is SGHTA, CDR2 FQGNSA. The CDR3 is CASSKRYTEAFF. In DNA form, the CDR3 reads TGTGCCAGCAGCAAGCGATACACTGAAGCTTTCTTT. Variable domain in full (rest from reference TRBV7-2 and TRBJ1-1): GAGVSQSPSNKVTEKGKDVELRCDPISGHTALYWYRQSLGQGLEFLIYFQGNSAPDKSGLPSDRFSAERTGGSVSTLTIQRTQQEDSAVYLCASSKRYTEAFFGQGTRLTVV.